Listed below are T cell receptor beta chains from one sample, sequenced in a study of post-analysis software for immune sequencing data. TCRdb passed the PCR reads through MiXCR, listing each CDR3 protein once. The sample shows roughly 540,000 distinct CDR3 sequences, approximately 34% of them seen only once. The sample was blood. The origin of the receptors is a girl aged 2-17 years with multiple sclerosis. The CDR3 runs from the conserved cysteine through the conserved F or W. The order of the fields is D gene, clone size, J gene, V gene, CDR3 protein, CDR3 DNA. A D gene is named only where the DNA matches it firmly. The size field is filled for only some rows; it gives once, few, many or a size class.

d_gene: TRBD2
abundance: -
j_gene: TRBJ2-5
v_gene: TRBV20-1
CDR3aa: CSALGLAGGWETQYF
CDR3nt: TGCAGTGCCCTCGGACTAGCGGGGGGTTGGGAGACCCAGTACTTC

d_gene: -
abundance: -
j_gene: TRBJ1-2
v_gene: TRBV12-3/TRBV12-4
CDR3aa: CASSFLVGRELSYGYTF
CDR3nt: TGTGCCAGCAGTTTCCTAGTAGGAAGGGAACTAAGCTATGGCTACACCTTC

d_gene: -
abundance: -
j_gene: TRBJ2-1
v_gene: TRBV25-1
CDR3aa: CASSPEGVSYNEQFF
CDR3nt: TGTGCCAGCAGCCCAGAGGGGGTATCCTACAATGAGCAGTTCTTC

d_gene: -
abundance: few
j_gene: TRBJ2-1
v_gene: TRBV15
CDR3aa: CATSRGMNEGLQFF
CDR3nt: TGTGCCACCAGCAGAGGAATGAACGAGGGGCTGCAGTTCTTC

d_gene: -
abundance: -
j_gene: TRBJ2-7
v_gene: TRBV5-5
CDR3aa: CASSQDLWFGAEQYF
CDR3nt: TGCGCCAGCAGCCAAGATCTTTGGTTTGGGGCCGAGCAGTACTTC

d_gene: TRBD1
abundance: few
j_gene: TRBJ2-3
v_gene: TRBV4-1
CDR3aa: CASSQGLWDSARDSRSTDTQYF
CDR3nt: TGCGCCAGCAGCCAAGGTTTGTGGGACAGCGCAAGAGATAGCCGTTCGACAGATACGCAGTATTTT

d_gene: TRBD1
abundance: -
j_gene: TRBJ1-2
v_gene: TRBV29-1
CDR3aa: CSVGPSGAGGYGYTF
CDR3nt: TGCAGCGTTGGCCCCAGTGGGGCAGGGGGCTATGGCTACACCTTC

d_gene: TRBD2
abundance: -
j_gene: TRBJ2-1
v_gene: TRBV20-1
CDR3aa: CSAVGLAGGPRNEQFF
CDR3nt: TGCAGTGCTGTCGGACTAGCGGGGGGGCCAAGGAATGAGCAGTTCTTC

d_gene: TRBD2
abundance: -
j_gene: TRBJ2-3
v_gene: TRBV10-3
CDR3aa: CAISDRLAGEPSTDTQYF
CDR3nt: TGTGCCATCAGTGACCGACTAGCGGGGGAACCTAGCACAGATACGCAGTATTTT

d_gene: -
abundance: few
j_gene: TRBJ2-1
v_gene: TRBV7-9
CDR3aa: CASSSTADNEQFF
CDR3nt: TGTGCCAGCAGCTCGACAGCGGACAATGAGCAGTTCTTC

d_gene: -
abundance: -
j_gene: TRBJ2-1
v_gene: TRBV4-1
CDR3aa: CASSPNAMGNEQFF
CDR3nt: TGCGCCAGCAGTCCTAACGCGATGGGCAATGAGCAGTTCTTC

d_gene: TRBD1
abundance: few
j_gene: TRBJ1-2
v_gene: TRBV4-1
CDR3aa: CASSQGLSSQGLQHGYTF
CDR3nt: TGCGCCAGCAGCCAAGGGCTAAGCTCACAGGGGCTGCAGCATGGCTACACCTTC

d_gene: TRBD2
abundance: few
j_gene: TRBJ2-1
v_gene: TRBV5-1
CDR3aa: CASSFGGGPYNEQFF
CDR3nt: TGTGCCAGCAGCTTTGGCGGGGGGCCGTACAATGAGCAGTTCTTC

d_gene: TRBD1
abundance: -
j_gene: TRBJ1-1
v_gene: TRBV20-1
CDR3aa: CSATQYQPTGGNTEAFF
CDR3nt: TGCAGTGCTACCCAATACCAACCGACAGGGGGGAACACTGAAGCTTTCTTT

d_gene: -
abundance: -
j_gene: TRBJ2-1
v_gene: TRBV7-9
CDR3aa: CASSAIQGGSGAAEKFF
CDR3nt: TGTGCCAGCAGCGCTATCCAGGGGGGGTCGGGGGCGGCTGAGAAGTTCTTC

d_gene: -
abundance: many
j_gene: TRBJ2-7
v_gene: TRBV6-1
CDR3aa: CASSRGGNYEQYF
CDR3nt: TGTGCCAGCAGCCGAGGGGGGAACTACGAGCAGTACTTC

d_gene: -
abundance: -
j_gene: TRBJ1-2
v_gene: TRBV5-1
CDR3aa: CASSPPGSGSGGYTF
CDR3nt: TGCGCCAGCAGCCCCCCGGGTTCGGGGTCTGGTGGCTACACCTTC

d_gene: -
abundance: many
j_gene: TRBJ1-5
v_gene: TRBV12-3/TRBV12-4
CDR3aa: CASSLRQPNQPQHF
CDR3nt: TGTGCCAGCAGTTTAAGACAGCCCAATCAGCCCCAGCATTTT

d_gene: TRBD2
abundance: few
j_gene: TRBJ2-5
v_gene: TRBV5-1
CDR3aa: CASVDSGGSETQYF
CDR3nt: TGCGCCAGCGTCGATAGCGGGGGGTCAGAGACCCAGTACTTC

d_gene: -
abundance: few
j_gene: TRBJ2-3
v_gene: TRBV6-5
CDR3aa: CASSYGGSTDTQYF
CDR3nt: TGTGCCAGCAGTTACGGGGGAAGCACAGATACGCAGTATTTT

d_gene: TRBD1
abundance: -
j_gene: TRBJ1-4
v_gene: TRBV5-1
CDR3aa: CASSFGDRAHEKLFF
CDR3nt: TGCGCCAGCAGCTTCGGGGACAGGGCTCATGAAAAACTGTTTTTT

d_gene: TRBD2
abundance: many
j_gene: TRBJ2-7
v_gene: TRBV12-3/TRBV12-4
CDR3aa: CASSPGGFTYEQYF
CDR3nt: TGTGCCAGCAGCCCCGGGGGGTTTACCTACGAGCAGTACTTC

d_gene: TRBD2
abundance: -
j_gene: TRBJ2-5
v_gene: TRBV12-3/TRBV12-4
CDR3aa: CATSPTSGVQETQYF
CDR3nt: TGTGCCACCTCCCCGACTAGCGGGGTCCAAGAGACCCAGTACTTC

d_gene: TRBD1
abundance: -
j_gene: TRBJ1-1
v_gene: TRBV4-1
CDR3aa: CASSLKLGYINRQGVLGAFF
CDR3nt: TGCGCCAGCAGCCTAAAGTTGGGATATATTAACAGACAGGGCGTCCTCGGAGCTTTCTTT

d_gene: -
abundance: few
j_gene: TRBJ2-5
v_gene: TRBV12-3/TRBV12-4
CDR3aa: CASSLYEQEETQYF
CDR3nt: TGTGCCAGCAGTTTATATGAACAGGAAGAGACCCAGTACTTC

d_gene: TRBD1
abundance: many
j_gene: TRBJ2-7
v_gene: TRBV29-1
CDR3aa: CSVAGTGYEQYF
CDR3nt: TGCAGCGTTGCTGGGACAGGCTACGAGCAGTACTTC

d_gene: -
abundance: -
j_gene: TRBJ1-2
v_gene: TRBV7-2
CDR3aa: CASSLAMGYTF
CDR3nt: TGTGCCAGCAGCTTAGCGATGGGCTACACCTTC

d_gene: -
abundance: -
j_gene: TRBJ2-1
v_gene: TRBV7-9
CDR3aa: CASKMEEEYNEQFF
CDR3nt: TGTGCCAGCAAGATGGAGGAGGAGTACAATGAGCAGTTCTTC

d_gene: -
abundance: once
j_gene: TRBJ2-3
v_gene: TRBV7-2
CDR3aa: CASSPDVEEPTQYF
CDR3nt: TGTGCCAGCAGCCCGGATGTAGAGGAACCTACGCAGTATTTT

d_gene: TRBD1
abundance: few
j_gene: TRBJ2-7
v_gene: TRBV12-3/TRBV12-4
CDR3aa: CASSRKGQGYEQYF
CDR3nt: TGTGCCAGCAGTCGAAAAGGACAGGGATACGAGCAGTACTTC

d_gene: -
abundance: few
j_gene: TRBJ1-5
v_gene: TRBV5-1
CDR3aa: CASSLDSSNQPQHF
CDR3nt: TGCGCCAGCAGCCTGGACAGTTCCAATCAGCCCCAGCATTTT

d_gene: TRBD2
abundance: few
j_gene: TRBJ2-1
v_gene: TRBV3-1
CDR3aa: CASSPPSGGFGEQFF
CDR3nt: TGTGCCAGCAGCCCTCCTAGCGGGGGGTTCGGTGAGCAGTTCTTC

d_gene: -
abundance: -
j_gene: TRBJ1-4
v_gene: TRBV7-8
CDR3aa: CASSLVRGQTNEKLFF
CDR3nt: TGCGCCAGCAGCTTAGTCCGGGGGCAGACTAATGAAAAACTGTTTTTT

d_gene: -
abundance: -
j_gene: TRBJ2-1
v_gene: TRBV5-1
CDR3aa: CASSFGTGIPYNEQFF
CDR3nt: -

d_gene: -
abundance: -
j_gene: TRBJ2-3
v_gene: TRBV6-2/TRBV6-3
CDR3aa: CASSYSGLSGVPSTDTRYF
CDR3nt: TGTGCCAGCAGTTACTCGGGACTCTCGGGGGTCCCAAGCACAGATACGCGGTATTTT

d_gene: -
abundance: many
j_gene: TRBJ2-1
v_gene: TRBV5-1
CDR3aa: CASSLVRNEQFF
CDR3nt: TGCGCCAGCAGCTTGGTCCGCAATGAGCAGTTCTTC

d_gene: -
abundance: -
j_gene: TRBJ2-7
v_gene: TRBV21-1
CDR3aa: CASSKGKGPPSYEQYF
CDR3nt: TGTGCCAGCAGCAAAGGGAAGGGGCCCCCTTCCTACGAGCAGTACTTC

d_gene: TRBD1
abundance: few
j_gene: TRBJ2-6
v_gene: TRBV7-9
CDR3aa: CASSQRDSTSGANVLTF
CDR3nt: TGTGCCAGCAGCCAAAGGGACAGTACCTCTGGGGCCAACGTCCTGACTTTC

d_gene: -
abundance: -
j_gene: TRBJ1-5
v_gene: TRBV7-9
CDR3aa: CASSLDWGNQPQHF
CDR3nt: TGTGCCAGCAGCTTAGATTGGGGGAATCAGCCCCAGCATTTT

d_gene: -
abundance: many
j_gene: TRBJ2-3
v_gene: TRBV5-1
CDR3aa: CASSLATDTQYF
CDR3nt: TGTGCCAGCAGCTTGGCCACGGATACGCAGTATTTT

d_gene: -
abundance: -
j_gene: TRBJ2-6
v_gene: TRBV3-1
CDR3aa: CASNPLVWGTGANVLTF
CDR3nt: TGTGCCAGCAACCCCCTGGTATGGGGAACCGGGGCCAACGTCCTGACTTTC

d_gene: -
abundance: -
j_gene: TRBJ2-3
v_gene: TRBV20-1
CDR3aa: CSASKGGNTGTQYF
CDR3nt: TGCAGTGCTAGCAAAGGGGGGAACACAGGTACGCAGTATTTT

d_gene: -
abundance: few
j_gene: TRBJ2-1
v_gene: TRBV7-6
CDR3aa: CASSPYSSASSYNEQFF
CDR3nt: TGTGCCAGCAGCCCATACTCTAGCGCAAGCTCCTACAATGAGCAGTTCTTC

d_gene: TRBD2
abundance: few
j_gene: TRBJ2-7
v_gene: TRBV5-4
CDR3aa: CASSFGGGFEQYF
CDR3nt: TGTGCCAGCAGCTTCGGGGGGGGATTCGAGCAGTACTTC

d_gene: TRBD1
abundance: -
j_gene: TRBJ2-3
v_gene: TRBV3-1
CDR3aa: CASSQGTGWGTDTQYF
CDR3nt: TGTGCCAGCAGCCAAGGGACAGGTTGGGGCACAGATACGCAGTATTTT

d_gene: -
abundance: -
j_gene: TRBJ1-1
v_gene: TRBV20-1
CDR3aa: CSAIISIRNTEAFF
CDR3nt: TGCAGTGCTATCATCAGTATCAGGAACACTGAAGCTTTCTTT

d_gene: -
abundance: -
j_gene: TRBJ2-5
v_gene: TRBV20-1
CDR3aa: CSASQGGETRYF
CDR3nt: TGCAGTGCTTCTCAGGGGGGAGAGACCCGGTACTTC

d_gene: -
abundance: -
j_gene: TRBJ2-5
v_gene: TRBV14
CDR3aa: CASSQGKETQYF
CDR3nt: TGTGCCAGCAGCCAAGGAAAAGAGACCCAGTACTTC

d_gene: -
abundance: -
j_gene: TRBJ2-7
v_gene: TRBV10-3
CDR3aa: CAISERAGGLEQYF
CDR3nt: TGTGCCATCAGTGAGAGGGCAGGGGGACTCGAGCAGTACTTC

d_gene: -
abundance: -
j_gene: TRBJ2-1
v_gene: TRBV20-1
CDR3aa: CSADVWGTNNEQFF
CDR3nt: TGCAGTGCCGACGTATGGGGGACCAACAATGAGCAGTTCTTC

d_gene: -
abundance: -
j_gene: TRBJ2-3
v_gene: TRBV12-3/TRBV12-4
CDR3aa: CASRSLWDTQYF
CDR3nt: TGTGCCAGCAGGTCGTTATGGGATACGCAGTATTTT

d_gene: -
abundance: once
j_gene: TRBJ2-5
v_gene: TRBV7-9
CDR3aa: CASSSRIDRHETQYF
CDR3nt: TGTGCCAGCAGCTCTAGGATTGACAGACATGAGACCCAGTACTTC

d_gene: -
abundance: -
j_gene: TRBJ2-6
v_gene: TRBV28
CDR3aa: CASSSDRLDSGANVLTF
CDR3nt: TGTGCCAGCAGTTCTGACCGATTAGACTCTGGGGCCAACGTCCTGACTTTC

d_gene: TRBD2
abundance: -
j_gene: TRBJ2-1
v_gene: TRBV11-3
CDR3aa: CASSLDPWAGGSNEQFF
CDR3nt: TGTGCCAGCAGCTTAGACCCCTGGGCGGGGGGGAGTAATGAGCAGTTCTTC

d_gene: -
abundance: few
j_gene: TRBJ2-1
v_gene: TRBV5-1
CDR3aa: CASSLKYEQFF
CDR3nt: TGCGCCAGCAGCTTGAAGTATGAGCAGTTCTTC

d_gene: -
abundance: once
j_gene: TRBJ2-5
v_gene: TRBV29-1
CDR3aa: CSVLGIGEQYF
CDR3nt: TGCAGCGTCCTGGGGATAGGAGAGCAGTACTTC

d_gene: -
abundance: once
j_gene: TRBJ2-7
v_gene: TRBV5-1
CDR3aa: CASSLRGDGDEQYF
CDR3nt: TGCGCCAGCAGCCTGAGAGGGGATGGAGACGAGCAGTACTTC

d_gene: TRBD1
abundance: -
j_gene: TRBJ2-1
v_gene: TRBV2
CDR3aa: CASNSGQGMVEQFF
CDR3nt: TGTGCCAGCAACTCGGGACAGGGGATGGTTGAGCAGTTCTTC

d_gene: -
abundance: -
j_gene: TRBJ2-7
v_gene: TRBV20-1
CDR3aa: CSARESGTGRMSYEQYF
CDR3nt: TGCAGTGCTCGAGAGTCCGGGACGGGGAGGATGTCCTACGAGCAGTACTTC